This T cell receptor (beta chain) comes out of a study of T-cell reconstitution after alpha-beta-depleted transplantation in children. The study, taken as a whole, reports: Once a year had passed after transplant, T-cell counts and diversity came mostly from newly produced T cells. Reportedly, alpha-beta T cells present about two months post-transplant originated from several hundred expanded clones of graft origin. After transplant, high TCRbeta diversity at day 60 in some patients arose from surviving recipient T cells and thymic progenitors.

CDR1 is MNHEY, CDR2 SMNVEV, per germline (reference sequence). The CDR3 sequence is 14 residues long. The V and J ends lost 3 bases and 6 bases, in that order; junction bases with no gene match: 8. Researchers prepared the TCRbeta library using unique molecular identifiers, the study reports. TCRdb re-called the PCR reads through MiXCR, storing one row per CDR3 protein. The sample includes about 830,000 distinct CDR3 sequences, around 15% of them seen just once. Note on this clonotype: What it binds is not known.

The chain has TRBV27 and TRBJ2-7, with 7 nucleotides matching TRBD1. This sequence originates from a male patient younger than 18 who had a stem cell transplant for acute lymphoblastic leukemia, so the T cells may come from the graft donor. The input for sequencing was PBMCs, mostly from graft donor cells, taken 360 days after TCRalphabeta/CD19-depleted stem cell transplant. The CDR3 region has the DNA TGTGCCAGCAGTTTCACAGGGGTTCTGAGCGAGCAGTACTTC. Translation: CASSFTGVLSEQYF.